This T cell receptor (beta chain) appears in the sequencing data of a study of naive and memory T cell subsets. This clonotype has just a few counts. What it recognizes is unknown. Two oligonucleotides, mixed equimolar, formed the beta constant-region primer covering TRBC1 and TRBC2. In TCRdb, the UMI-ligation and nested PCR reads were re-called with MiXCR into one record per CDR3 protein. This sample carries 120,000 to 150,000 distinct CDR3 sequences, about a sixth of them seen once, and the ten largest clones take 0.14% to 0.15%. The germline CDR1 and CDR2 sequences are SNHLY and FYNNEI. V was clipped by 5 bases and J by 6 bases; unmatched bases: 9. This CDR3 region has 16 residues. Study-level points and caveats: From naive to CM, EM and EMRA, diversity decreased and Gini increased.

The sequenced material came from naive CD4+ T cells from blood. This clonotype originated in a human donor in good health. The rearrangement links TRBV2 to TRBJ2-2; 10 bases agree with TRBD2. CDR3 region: CASSTLAGGLAGELFF. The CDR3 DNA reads TGTGCCAGCAGTACATTAGCGGGAGGTTTGGCCGGGGAGCTGTTTTTT.